Shown below are 21 T cell receptor beta chains from a single sample sequenced in a study of OX40 agonist ivuxolimab in advanced cancers. Data came from immunoSEQ multiplex PCR; TCRdb stores just in-frame clones and leaves some out. Here the sample spans 70,000 to 90,000 clones, 84% being singletons. Sample: CD4+ or CD8+ T cells sorted from blood, taken in a trial of the OX40 agonist ivuxolimab. The receptor source for this set is an adult with an advanced solid tumor such as melanoma, head and neck, liver or kidney cancer.

CDR3 region: CASSLANAFGGYTF. The CDR3 bases are TGTGCCAGCAGCTTAGCAAATGCATTTGGTGGCTACACCTTC. The chain combines TRBV7-3 with TRBJ1-2; D call uncertain. The CDR3 has 14 amino acids. Trimming left V 2 bases short and J 7 bases short, with 14 bases between. Germline lookup yields CDR1 SGHTA and CDR2 FQGTGA.

The rearrangement uses TRBV28 and TRBJ2-6; D is unresolved. Per germline, CDR1 MDHEN and CDR2 SYDVKM. V was trimmed by 1 base and J by 0 bases, leaving 7 bases between them. CDR3 size: 16 residues. The CDR3 DNA reads TGTGCCAGCAGTTTATTAGTGCGCTCTGGGGCCAACGTCCTGACTTTC. Amino acids: CASSLLVRSGANVLTF.

The V gene is TRBV19, the J gene TRBJ1-6; 7 bases align to TRBD1. The ends lost 6 bases at V and 5 bases at J; junction bases unmatched: 7. CDR1 LNHDA and CDR2 SQIVND come from the germline V gene (reference sequence). The CDR3 length is 15 residues. CDR3 sequence: CASSQRQGDNSPLHF. The CDR3 nucleotides read TGTGCCAGTAGCCAAAGACAGGGAGATAATTCACCCCTCCACTTT.

The chain uses TRBV11-2 and TRBJ1-2, with D unclear. This CDR3 contains 14 residues. Germline lookup yields CDR1 SGHAT and CDR2 FQNNGV. V was clipped by 1 base and J by 5 bases, with 11 bases between them. In DNA form, the CDR3 reads TGTGCCAGCAGCTTAGGGGGTAGGGCTTATGGCTACACCTTC. This codes for CASSLGGRAYGYTF.

The CDR3 DNA reads as TGTGCCAGCAGCTTCGGACTAGCGGGGAGCACAGATACGCAGTATTTT. It yields the protein CASSFGLAGSTDTQYF. V usage is TRBV7-2 and J usage is TRBJ2-3; 12 bases line up with TRBD2. Per the germline V gene, CDR1 is SGHTA and CDR2 is FQGNSA. The CDR3 extends over 16 amino acids. Trimming at V came to 3 bases and at J to 0 bases, leaving 1 base not matched to a gene.

The CDR3 spells CASSDGRGSYEQYF. For the CDR3, the DNA is TGTGCCAGTAGTGACGGGAGAGGCTCGTACGAGCAGTACTTC. This chain joins TRBV19 and TRBJ2-7; a possible D gene is TRBD2 (6 bases). The ends were cut back, 5 bases at V and 4 bases at J, with 15 bases in the middle. CDR1 is LNHDA and CDR2 is SQIVND in the germline V gene (reference sequence). The CDR3 is 14 amino acids. Full variable domain (outside the CDR3, taken from reference TRBV19 and TRBJ2-7): DGGITQSPKYLFRKEGQNVTLSCEQNLNHDAMYWYRQDPGQGLRLIYYSQIVNDFQKGDIAEGYSVSREKKESFPLTVTSAQKNPTAFYLCASSDGRGSYEQYFGPGTRLTVT.

The rearrangement links TRBV18 to TRBJ2-7, with D possibly being TRBD1 (6 bases). This CDR3 spans 16 amino acids. V was trimmed by 6 bases and J by 0 bases, leaving 18 bases between them. Germline V gene sequence: CDR1 KGHSH, CDR2 LQKENI. The CDR3 DNA reads TGTGCCAGCTCCCAAACGACAGGAGACCTCTCCTACGAGCAGTACTTC. Its translation: CASSQTTGDLSYEQYF.

The chain links TRBV5-8 to TRBJ1-5, with 7 bases lining up with TRBD1. This CDR3 is built from 15 residues. V gave up 3 bases and J gave up 1 base; unmatched junction bases: 4. Germline loops: CDR1 SGHTS, CDR2 YDEGEE. The CDR3 sequence: CASSYGTASNQPQHF. CDR3 sequence (DNA): TGTGCCAGCAGCTACGGGACAGCGAGCAATCAGCCCCAGCATTTT.

The chain carries TRBV5-1 and TRBJ2-2; 8 nucleotides match TRBD2. The germline gives CDR1 SGHRS, CDR2 YFSETQ. After removal of 4 bases from V and 4 bases from J, the junction contained 0 bases not matched to a gene. The CDR3 spans 13 residues. In DNA form, the CDR3 reads TGCGCCAGCAGCCGGGGGGGCACCGGGGAGCTGTTTTTT. This codes for CASSRGGTGELFF.

This chain joins TRBV5-8 and TRBJ1-2, with D hard to call. CDR3 length equals 14 residues. The germline V gene has CDR1 SGHTS and CDR2 YDEGEE. V was shortened by 0 bases and J by 7 bases, with 13 bases between the two germline ends. The CDR3 DNA sequence: TGTGCCAGCAGCTTGGGAGGGCTCTCTATTGGCTACACCTTC. Its translation: CASSLGGLSIGYTF.

V usage is TRBV5-6 and J usage is TRBJ2-7; D may be TRBD2 (6 bases). Looked up from germline, CDR1 is SGHDT and CDR2 is YYEEEE. The CDR3 covers 13 residues. Trimming removed 2 bases from V and 3 bases from J, with 9 bases in between. CDR3 in amino acids: CASSFGGVYEQYF. For the CDR3, the DNA is TGTGCCAGCAGCTTCGGGGGTGTCTACGAGCAGTACTTC.

V is TRBV18 and J is TRBJ2-7, with D perhaps matching TRBD1 (7 bases). Trimming cost V 6 bases and J 6 bases, with 21 bases left between them. CDR1 is KGHSH and CDR2 is LQKENI in the germline V gene. There are 15 residues in the CDR3. CDR3 in DNA: TGTGCCAGCTCCGCCGCGGGGACAGTCGCCCCCGAGCAGTACTTC. It specifies CASSAAGTVAPEQYF.

The chain combines TRBV7-6 with TRBJ2-6; D gene ambiguous. The germline V and J ends were trimmed by 1 base and 0 bases, with 4 bases remaining between them. The CDR3 spans 15 residues. Germline assignment: CDR1 SGHVS and CDR2 FNYEAQ. Here the CDR3 reads CASSLGISGANVLTF. Here the CDR3 DNA reads TGTGCCAGCAGCTTAGGGATCTCTGGGGCCAACGTCCTGACTTTC.

The chain couples TRBV19 to TRBJ1-3; 7 bases are shared with TRBD1. Germline V CDR1 and CDR2: LNHDA, SQIVND (reference sequence). The CDR3 spans 16 residues. Losses at the gene ends were 6 bases for V and 1 base for J; bases not matched to a gene: 9. CDR3 residues: CASRTGTVVSGNTIYF. The CDR3 DNA reads TGTGCCAGTAGAACCGGGACAGTTGTATCTGGAAACACCATATATTTT.

This chain uses TRBV9 with TRBJ2-1; D uncertain. There are 14 residues in the CDR3. The ends were cut back, 7 bases at V and 7 bases at J, with 18 bases in the middle. The germline V gene encodes CDR1 SGDLS and CDR2 YYNGEE. This CDR3 reads CASGQSSTSNEQFF. The CDR3 coding sequence is TGTGCCAGCGGGCAGTCTAGTACCTCGAATGAGCAGTTCTTC.

V gene TRBV18 combines with J gene TRBJ2-1; 10 nucleotides agree with TRBD2. Germline V gene data show CDR1 as KGHSH and CDR2 as LQKENI. V dropped 2 bases and J dropped 7; count of bases not matched to a gene: 11. The CDR3 covers 17 residues. The CDR3 here is CASSPLATSGPGNEQFF. In DNA form, the CDR3 reads TGTGCCAGCTCACCATTGGCGACTAGCGGGCCCGGAAATGAGCAGTTCTTC.

The V and J genes are TRBV9 and TRBJ1-1; D call uncertain. Germline values: CDR1 SGDLS, CDR2 YYNGEE. Trimming shortened V by 0 bases and J by 5 bases, and 8 bases separated the two germline ends. The CDR3 sequence is 13 residues long. The CDR3 coding sequence is TGTGCCAGCAGCGTAGTCGGAGAAACTGAAGCTTTCTTT. This codes for CASSVVGETEAFF.

The rearrangement joins TRBV7-9 to TRBJ1-3; D is ambiguous. Germline V gene data show CDR1 as SEHNR and CDR2 as FQNEAQ (reference sequence). CDR3 length equals 15 residues. Trimming left V 11 bases short and J 2 bases short, with 19 bases between. The CDR3 spells CAAPLNMAPGNTIYF. Here the CDR3 DNA reads TGTGCCGCTCCTTTAAACATGGCTCCTGGAAACACCATATATTTT. The variable domain in full, with the rest retrieved from reference TRBV7-9 and TRBJ1-3, is DTGVSQNPRHKITKRGQNVTFRCDPISEHNRLYWYRQTLGQGPEFLTYFQNEAQLEKSRLLSDRFSAERPKGSFSTLEIQRTEQGDSAMYLCAAPLNMAPGNTIYFGEGSWLTVV.

J is TRBJ1-2 and V is TRBV13, with D perhaps matching TRBD1 (6 bases). Trimming stripped 0 bases from V and 4 bases from J, with 12 bases between. CDR1 PRHDT and CDR2 FYEKMQ come from the germline V gene (reference sequence). The CDR3 is made up of 15 amino acids. This chain's CDR3 is CASSLGSTGLYGYTF. Here the CDR3 DNA reads TGTGCCAGCAGCTTAGGCTCGACAGGCCTCTATGGCTACACCTTC.

The chain is built from TRBV5-4 and TRBJ1-2, with TRBD1 matching over 9 bases. V was pared by 3 bases and J by 4 bases, with 7 bases of the junction left unmatched. The CDR3 consists of 15 residues. Looked up from germline, CDR1 is SGHNT and CDR2 is YYREEE (reference sequence). CDR3 sequence reads: CASSSRDRARYGYTF. CDR3 sequence (DNA): TGTGCCAGCAGCTCCCGGGACAGGGCACGCTATGGCTACACCTTC.

The J gene is TRBJ1-5, the V gene TRBV15; D is uncertain. The V gene lost 0 bases and the J gene lost 3 bases, with 9 bases spanning the gap. The V gene's germline CDR1 is LNHNV and CDR2 YYDKDF (reference sequence). CDR3 length equals 15 residues. The CDR3 sequence: CATSRDNSHNQPQHF. The DNA of the CDR3 is TGTGCCACCAGCAGAGATAACAGCCACAATCAGCCCCAGCATTTT.